Sequencing of this T cell receptor (beta chain) was carried out in a study of blood T cell repertoires in COVID-19. As for the study in general: PBMCs, B-cell-depleted T cells, or T cells were the source of the cDNA or gDNA that made up the material.

Participants reported their clinical history, and cohort assignment relied on those reports. In the source study's methods: Amplification from reference gene primers served as the basis for estimated nucleated cell counts. This table comes from immunoSEQ multiplex PCR, and its TCRdb copy is limited to in-frame clones, with some not included. V and J calls and clone size come straight from that table; D and trimming were deduced from the DNA. Of roughly 300,000 clones detected, 87% appear once; the ten largest clones hold around 5.9%. In germline, CDR1 is LGHNA, CDR2 YSLEER. V lost 0 bases, J lost 4 bases, and 4 bases stayed unmatched. The length of the CDR3 is 15 residues. This clone was counted a single time.

The rearrangement joins TRBV4-3 to TRBJ2-7; TRBD1 matches at 9 bases. Source material: PBMCs or T cells enriched from blood (not recorded which). The source of this sequence is a woman aged 25 to 39 who had recovered from COVID-19. The CDR3 region has the DNA TGCGCCAGCAGCCAAGATCGGACAGGGGTATACGAGCAGTACTTC. This translates into CASSQDRTGVYEQYF.